This T cell receptor beta chain comes out of a study of PD-L1 blockade in urothelial cancer. Notes on this clone: Its antigen is still unknown.

In each PCR, synthetic TCR analog templates were spiked in. Sequencing used immunoSEQ multiplex PCR; TCRdb keeps in-frame clones, though not all of them. The sample records more than 35,000 clones, 82% being singletons. Described time point: peripheral blood 6 weeks after treatment start. Each patient gave between 1 and 8 samples of peripheral blood mononuclear cells, which were collected pretreatment and during treatment. Study results and limitations: It was durable-benefit patients whose tumor-associated blood clones expanded more at 3 weeks.

The specimen comprised PBMCs, sampled around atezolizumab (anti-PD-L1) treatment. The receptor was isolated from a man aged 60 to 69 with urothelial cancer.

CDR3 nucleotide sequence: TGTGCCAGCAGCCAAAGTATCGGGACAAACTCTCATAGTGGCTACACCTTC. It specifies CASSQSIGTNSHSGYTF. The V call is TRBV27, the J call TRBJ1-2; TRBD1 might be the D (6 bases). The CDR3 contains 17 residues. Germline lookup yields CDR1 MNHEY and CDR2 SMNVEV (reference sequence). V was trimmed by 6 bases and J by 7 bases, leaving 27 bases between them.